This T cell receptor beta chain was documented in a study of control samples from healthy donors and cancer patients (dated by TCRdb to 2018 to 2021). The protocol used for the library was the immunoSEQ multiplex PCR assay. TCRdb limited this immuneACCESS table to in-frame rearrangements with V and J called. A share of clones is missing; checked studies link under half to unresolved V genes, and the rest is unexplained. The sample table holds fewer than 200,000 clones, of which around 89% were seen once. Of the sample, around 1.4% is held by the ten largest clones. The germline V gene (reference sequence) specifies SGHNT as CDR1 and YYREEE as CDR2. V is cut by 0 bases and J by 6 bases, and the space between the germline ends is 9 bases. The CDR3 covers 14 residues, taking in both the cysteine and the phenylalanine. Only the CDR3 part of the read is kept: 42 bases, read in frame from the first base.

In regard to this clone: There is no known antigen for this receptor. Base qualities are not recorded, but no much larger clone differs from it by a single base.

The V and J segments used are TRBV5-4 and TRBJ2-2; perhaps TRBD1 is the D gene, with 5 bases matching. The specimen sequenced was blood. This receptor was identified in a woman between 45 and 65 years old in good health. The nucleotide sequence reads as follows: TGTGCCAGCAGCTTGGCAGTACAGGCCGGGGAGCTGTTTTTT. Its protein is CASSLAVQAGELFF.